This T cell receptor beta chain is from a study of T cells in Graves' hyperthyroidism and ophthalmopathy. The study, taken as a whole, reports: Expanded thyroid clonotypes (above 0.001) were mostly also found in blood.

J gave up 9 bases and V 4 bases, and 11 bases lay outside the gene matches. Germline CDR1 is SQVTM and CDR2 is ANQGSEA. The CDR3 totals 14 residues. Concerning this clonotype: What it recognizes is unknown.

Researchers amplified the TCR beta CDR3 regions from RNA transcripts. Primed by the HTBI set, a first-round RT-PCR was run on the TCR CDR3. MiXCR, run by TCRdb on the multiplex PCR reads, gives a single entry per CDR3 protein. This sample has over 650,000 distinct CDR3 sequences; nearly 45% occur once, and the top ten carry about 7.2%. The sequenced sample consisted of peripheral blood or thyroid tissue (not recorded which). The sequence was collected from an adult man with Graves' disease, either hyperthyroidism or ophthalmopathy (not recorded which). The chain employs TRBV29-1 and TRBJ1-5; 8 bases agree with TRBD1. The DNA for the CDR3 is TGCAGCGTTGCAACTGGGACAGGCGATTTGCCCCAGCATTTT. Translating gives CSVATGTGDLPQHF.